One and the same sample provided the 7 T cell receptor beta chains below, sequenced in a study of PD-L1 blockade in urothelial cancer (dated by TCRdb to 2016 to 2017). Taken with the paper, the label for time point translates to: peripheral blood 6 weeks after treatment start. The library was prepared using the immunoSEQ multiplex PCR assay. TCRdb stores this immuneACCESS table with in-frame sequences only. Part of the clones is absent; in the studies checked, under half of the shortfall reflects unresolved V genes, and no reason is known for the rest. Recorded for this sample are 35,000 to 55,000 clones; almost 85% of them occurred a single time. The ten largest clones represent over 10% of the sample. Sequenced material: PBMCs, taken around atezolizumab (anti-PD-L1) treatment. The receptor source for this set is a man between 60 and 75 years old with urothelial cancer.

This chain uses TRBV13 with TRBJ2-3, with D possibly matching TRBD2 (6 bases). Trimming took off 3 bases at V and 5 bases at J, with 12 bases between the two ends. Germline CDR1 and CDR2: PRHDT and FYEKMQ (reference sequence). This CDR3 spans 14 amino acids. CDR3 region: CASSLGGSGDTQYF. CDR3 bases: TGTGCCAGCAGCTTGGGGGGAAGTGGAGATACGCAGTATTTT.

The V gene is TRBV12-1, the J gene TRBJ2-7; TRBD1 is taken as the D call from the table, unchecked against the DNA. TRBV12-1 is listed as a pseudogene. This CDR3 region has 14 residues. CDR3 DNA: TGTGCCAGCAGCCACGGTGTGGGGGCCGGCGAGCAGTACTTC. Amino acid sequence: CASSHGVGAGEQYF.

This sequence joins TRBV4-2 and TRBJ2-3; tentative D call: TRBD2 (5 bases). V was clipped by 4 bases and J by 0 bases, with 11 bases between them. The germline V gene has CDR1 LGHNA and CDR2 YNFKEQ. This CDR3 has 15 amino acids. CDR3 in amino acids: CASSPDWPSTDTQYF. The CDR3 nucleotides read TGTGCCAGCAGCCCGGACTGGCCTAGCACAGATACGCAGTATTTT.

The chain employs TRBV7-2 and TRBJ1-2; TRBD1 aligns across 11 bases. The germline gives CDR1 SGHTA, CDR2 FQGNSA. The CDR3 loop spans 14 amino acids. Unmatched junction bases numbered 6, after V lost 4 bases and J lost 8 bases. Here the CDR3 DNA reads TGTGCCAGCAGCTATATGGACAGGGGGCAAGGCTACACCTTC. This translates into CASSYMDRGQGYTF.

The chain has TRBV11-2 and TRBJ2-5, with D unresolved. Germline lookup yields CDR1 SGHAT and CDR2 FQNNGV. CDR3 length equals 15 residues. The germline V and J ends were trimmed by 0 bases and 1 base, with 9 bases remaining between them. DNA of the CDR3: TGTGCCAGCAGCTTAGATGTCACAGCCCAAGAGACCCAGTACTTC. It is translated as CASSLDVTAQETQYF.

The chain is built from TRBV5-6 and TRBJ2-7; the match to TRBD2 covers 13 bases. J was trimmed by 6 bases and V by 6 bases; bases with no gene match: 12. CDR1 and CDR2 from the germline V gene are SGHDT and YYEEEE. There are 16 residues in the CDR3. The CDR3 loop is CASIRGLAGAAGEQYF. DNA of the CDR3: TGTGCCAGCATCCGCGGACTAGCGGGGGCCGCTGGCGAGCAGTACTTC.

The rearrangement links TRBV7-2 to TRBJ2-7; 8 positions agree with TRBD2. Germline CDR1 is SGHTA and CDR2 is FQGNSA. Unmatched junction bases numbered 6, after V lost 3 bases and J lost 5 bases. This CDR3 comprises 14 residues. The CDR3 here is CASSFHGRGNEQYF. Here the CDR3 DNA reads TGTGCCAGCAGCTTCCACGGGAGGGGCAACGAGCAGTACTTC. The whole variable domain, filled in from reference TRBV7-2 and TRBJ2-7, reads GAGVSQSPSNKVTEKGKDVELRCDPISGHTALYWYRQSLGQGLEFLIYFQGNSAPDKSGLPSDRFSAERTGGSVSTLTIQRTQQEDSAVYLCASSFHGRGNEQYFGPGTRLTVT.